The 32 T cell receptor beta chains presented below share a single source sample, sequenced in a study of T cell repertoires in cytomegalovirus infection. TCRdb analysed the reads with MiXCR anew, one entry per CDR3 protein. This table has about half a million distinct CDR3 sequences, around 30% appearing once. No antigen has been identified for these receptors. The material sequenced was cultured PBMCs, taken from culture after CMV antigen stimulation. The receptors shown here come from a human donor in good health (CMV status not recorded). Some clones in this sample may be carry-over from other donors' samples.

The chain employs TRBV4-3 and TRBJ2-3; 7 bases fit TRBD2. V shed 4 bases, J shed 1 base, and the junction held 8 bases outside the gene matches. This CDR3 region has 16 residues. Germline V gene data show CDR1 as LGHNA and CDR2 as YSLEER. CDR3 residues: CASSPAVGGGTDTQYF. In DNA form, the CDR3 reads TGCGCCAGCAGCCCCGCAGTTGGGGGGGGCACAGATACGCAGTATTTT.

This clonotype was found a few times. The chain uses TRBV2 and TRBJ2-2, with 9 bases identical to TRBD1. Germline V gene sequence: CDR1 SNHLY, CDR2 FYNNEI. The V segment lost 6 bases and the J segment 6 bases; nucleotides outside the gene matches: 11. CDR3 length: 16 residues. Written as DNA, the CDR3 is TGTGCCAGCAGCTCACCGGGACAGGGCATATCCGGGGAGCTGTTTTTT. Its translation: CASSSPGQGISGELFF.

This clonotype has only a few counts. This chain joins TRBV4-1 and TRBJ2-1, with 9 nucleotides matching TRBD2. Germline CDR1 reads MGHRA; CDR2 reads YSYEKL. Trimming at V came to 1 base and at J to 12 bases, leaving 13 bases not matched to a gene. The CDR3 spans 16 residues. CDR3 sequence (DNA): TGCGCCAGCAGCCAAGTTCGGCTAGCGGGGAACTACGGGCAGTTCTTC. Protein: CASSQVRLAGNYGQFF.

The chain combines TRBV11-2 with TRBJ2-5; no clear D gene. CDR1 SGHAT and CDR2 FQNNGV come from the germline V gene. V was pared by 5 bases and J by 5 bases, with 12 bases between. The CDR3 has 13 amino acids. CDR3 DNA: TGTGCCAGCAGCCCCATCGGTGGTGAGACCCAGTACTTC. Translation: CASSPIGGETQYF.

This clonotype was seen a few times. A read error may produce the germline difference seen at one junction end. The chain joins TRBV6-2 or TRBV6-3 to TRBJ2-5; 12 nucleotides agree with TRBD2. This CDR3 contains 13 residues. Looked up from germline, CDR1 is MNHEY and CDR2 is SVGEGT. The CDR3 region is CASSKLAGGPTHF. The CDR3 DNA sequence: TGTGCCAGCAGCAAACTAGCGGGAGGACCCACTCACTTC.

This clonotype has a count of ten or more. The J gene is TRBJ2-7, the V gene TRBV6-5; 10 positions match TRBD2. V lost 0 bases to trimming and J lost 6 bases; unmatched junction nucleotides: 8. The CDR3 sequence is 16 residues long. Looked up from germline, CDR1 is MNHEY and CDR2 is SVGAGI. The CDR3 reads CASSYSIVAGGREQYF. In DNA form, the CDR3 reads TGTGCCAGCAGTTACTCGATAGTAGCGGGAGGTCGCGAGCAGTACTTC.

The chain joins TRBV19 to TRBJ2-1, with TRBD2 as a possible D gene (6 bases). The CDR3 contains 14 residues. Trimming cost V 8 bases and J 9 bases, with 20 bases left between them. In germline, CDR1 is LNHDA, CDR2 SQIVND (reference sequence). The CDR3 loop is CASRNGGTRGEQFF. In DNA, the CDR3 is TGTGCCAGTCGGAACGGAGGGACGCGCGGTGAGCAGTTCTTC.

The CDR3 DNA follows: TGTGCCAGCAGCTGGCAAGAGGGGGCGAACACTGAAGCTTTCTTT. Protein product: CASSWQEGANTEAFF. This chain uses TRBV12-3 or TRBV12-4 with TRBJ1-1, with 7 positions matching TRBD1. V gave up 6 bases and J gave up 1 base; unmatched junction bases: 8. CDR3 length equals 15 residues.

The chain is built from TRBV2 and TRBJ2-5, with TRBD1 as a possible D gene (6 bases). Trimming left V 5 bases short and J 5 bases short, with 15 bases between. CDR1 is SNHLY and CDR2 is FYNNEI in the germline V gene. The CDR3 has 14 amino acids. DNA of the CDR3: TGTGCCAGCAGTCCGATACAGGGCGGGGAGACCCAGTACTTC. This gives the protein CASSPIQGGETQYF.

This clonotype was observed a few times. The genes are TRBV4-1 and TRBJ2-2; TRBD2 agrees at 7 bases. The germline V gene has CDR1 MGHRA and CDR2 YSYEKL. With V trimmed by 1 base and J by 1 base, 3 bases remained unmatched. The CDR3 runs 16 residues. This chain's CDR3 is CASSQVPGGNTGELFF. DNA for the CDR3: TGCGCCAGCAGCCAAGTACCGGGAGGGAACACCGGGGAGCTGTTTTTT.

This clonotype was found once. J is TRBJ2-1 and V is TRBV5-4, with 7 positions matching TRBD1. Germline V gives CDR1 SGHNT, CDR2 YYREEE (reference sequence). Trimming took 4 bases from V and 8 from J; bases not matched to a gene: 18. The CDR3 loop spans 17 amino acids. The CDR3 sequence: CASSQHPGQAVRDEQFF. In DNA, the CDR3 is TGTGCCAGCAGCCAACACCCCGGACAGGCCGTTAGGGATGAGCAGTTCTTC.

The genes are TRBV29-1 and TRBJ2-3, with D unresolved. Germline V gives CDR1 SQVTM, CDR2 ANQGSEA. This CDR3 region has 13 residues. Trimming took off 6 bases at V and 2 bases at J, with 12 bases between the two ends. Written as DNA, the CDR3 is TGCAGCGTCATGGGGTCCCCCACAGATACGCAGTATTTT. Translated: CSVMGSPTDTQYF.

The chain joins TRBV7-6 to TRBJ2-2; 11 bases align to TRBD1. There are 16 residues in the CDR3. Germline CDR1 is SGHVS and CDR2 is FNYEAQ. With V trimmed by 3 bases and J by 4 bases, 4 bases remained unmatched. CDR3 loop: CASSFLGTGGTGELFF. CDR3 sequence (DNA): TGTGCCAGCAGCTTCCTTGGGACAGGGGGCACCGGGGAGCTGTTTTTT.

The table lists this clonotype with a few counts. The chain joins TRBV11-3 to TRBJ2-7; 8 nucleotides agree with TRBD2. Trimming cost V 5 bases and J 7 bases; bases outside gene matches: 10. This CDR3 contains 14 residues. Per the germline V gene, CDR1 is SGHNT and CDR2 is YENEEA. For the CDR3, the DNA is TGTGCCAGCAGCCCGAGGGGACTAGTTGATGAGCAGTACGTC. Residues: CASSPRGLVDEQYV.

This clonotype has only a few counts. The gene calls are TRBV20-1 and TRBJ2-1; 11 nucleotides agree with TRBD2. The V and J ends lost 5 bases and 8 bases, in that order; junction bases with no gene match: 14. CDR3 length equals 16 residues. CDR1 is DFQATT, CDR2 SNEGSKA, per germline (reference sequence). The CDR3 DNA sequence: TGCAGTGCTGGTCCCCGTGGTAGCGGGAGGGCCCATGAGCAGTTCTTC. Encoded protein: CSAGPRGSGRAHEQFF.

This chain uses TRBV11-3 with TRBJ1-2; TRBD1 agrees at 7 bases. CDR3 length equals 17 residues. CDR1 is SGHNT, CDR2 YENEEA, per germline. Unmatched junction bases numbered 10, after V lost 1 base and J lost 2 bases. CDR3 sequence: CASSLGYQGDPNYGYTF. The CDR3 DNA sequence: TGTGCCAGCAGCTTAGGATACCAGGGGGATCCAAACTATGGCTACACCTTC.

This clonotype has more than one count but fewer than ten. The gene calls are TRBV28 and TRBJ2-5, with unresolved D. Trimming left V 2 bases short and J 2 bases short, with 6 bases between. Germline lookup yields CDR1 MDHEN and CDR2 SYDVKM. CDR3 length: 13 residues. The chain's CDR3 is CASSLPSQETQYF. DNA of the CDR3: TGTGCCAGCAGTTTACCCTCGCAAGAGACCCAGTACTTC.

This clonotype has at least ten counts. This chain links TRBV7-2 with TRBJ2-5, with D possibly TRBD1 on 6 matching bases. Germline values: CDR1 SGHTA, CDR2 FQGNSA. Trimming stripped 1 base from V and 4 bases from J, with 7 bases between. The CDR3 extends over 13 amino acids. The CDR3 here is CASSLGRGETQYF. CDR3 bases: TGTGCCAGCAGCTTAGGCAGGGGAGAGACCCAGTACTTC.

The table lists this clonotype with a few counts. The chain joins TRBV7-2 to TRBJ1-2; 7 bases agree with TRBD1. The CDR3 contains 14 residues. The junction had 5 bases not matched to a gene; V was cut back by 5 bases and J by 2 bases. Germline lookup yields CDR1 SGHTA and CDR2 FQGNSA. The CDR3 here is CASSRDRDNYGYTF. Here the CDR3 DNA reads TGTGCCAGCAGCCGCGACAGGGACAACTATGGCTACACCTTC.

The J gene is TRBJ2-7, the V gene TRBV5-6; no firm D call. This CDR3 contains 12 residues. Between the trimmed V and J ends, which lost 2 bases and 7 bases, there was a span of 10 bases. Germline V gene lookup returns CDR1 SGHDT and CDR2 YYEEEE. CDR3 DNA sequence: TGTGCCAGCAGCTTAATGAGGAAAGAGCAGTACGTC. This codes for CASSLMRKEQYV.

The DNA for the CDR3 is TGCGCCAGCAGGGGCCGGACAGGGCCCGGGGAGCTGTTTTTT. Translating it yields CASRGRTGPGELFF. This chain links TRBV5-1 with TRBJ2-2; 8 bases map to TRBD1. This CDR3 contains 14 residues. Trimming removed 5 bases from V and 6 bases from J; junction bases left unmatched: 6. Germline-derived CDR1 and CDR2 are SGHRS and YFSETQ.

The V and J genes are TRBV7-2 and TRBJ2-3; 12 bases match TRBD2. CDR3 length: 15 amino acids. The V segment lost 5 bases and the J segment 1 base; nucleotides outside the gene matches: 1. Germline lookup yields CDR1 SGHTA and CDR2 FQGNSA. CDR3 nucleotide sequence: TGTGCCAGCAGCCGGACTAGCGGGGGCACAGATACGCAGTATTTT. Its protein product is CASSRTSGGTDTQYF.

Here the CDR3 reads CASSIQGAEQYF. CDR3 sequence (DNA): TGCGCCAGCAGCATCCAGGGGGCCGAGCAGTACTTC. The J gene is TRBJ2-7, the V gene TRBV5-1, with TRBD1 identical over 8 bases. J was trimmed by 6 bases and V by 4 bases; bases with no gene match: 3. This CDR3 region has 12 residues. Germline V gene sequence: CDR1 SGHRS, CDR2 YFSETQ.

This clonotype showed up just a few times. The V and J genes are TRBV20-1 and TRBJ1-4, with unresolved D. CDR3 length: 13 residues. Germline V lookup: CDR1 DFQATT, CDR2 SNEGSKA (reference sequence). Trimming took off 1 base at V and 6 bases at J, with 9 bases between the two ends. The CDR3 nucleotides read TGCAGTGCTAGAGTTGGGCAGGATGAAAAACTGTTTTTT. It translates to CSARVGQDEKLFF.

The chain joins TRBV4-1 to TRBJ2-2; 10 nucleotides match TRBD2. This CDR3 contains 17 residues. The germline V gene has CDR1 MGHRA and CDR2 YSYEKL. V was pared by 1 base and J by 4 bases, with 6 bases of the junction left unmatched. The chain's CDR3 is CASSQVLAGVGTGELFF. For the CDR3, the DNA is TGCGCCAGCAGCCAAGTTCTAGCGGGAGTTGGCACCGGGGAGCTGTTTTTT.

The rearrangement links TRBV2 to TRBJ1-4; TRBD1 matches 8 bases. V shed 6 bases, J shed 7 bases, and the junction held 10 bases outside the gene matches. The CDR3 runs to 15 residues. The germline gives CDR1 SNHLY, CDR2 FYNNEI. The CDR3 sequence is CASREGQVNFEKLFF. The CDR3 bases are TGTGCCAGCAGAGAGGGACAGGTTAATTTTGAAAAACTGTTTTTT.

This clonotype was found a few times. The chain couples TRBV19 to TRBJ2-3; weak D call: TRBD1 (5 bases). The germline V gene has CDR1 LNHDA and CDR2 SQIVND (reference sequence). The CDR3 runs to 16 residues. V was shortened by 3 bases and J by 0 bases, with 13 bases between the two germline ends. This CDR3 is CASSIPRPGSTDTQYF. CDR3 DNA: TGTGCCAGTAGTATCCCCCGGCCAGGGAGCACAGATACGCAGTATTTT.

This clonotype was detected ten times or more. The J gene is TRBJ2-5, the V gene TRBV7-2, with TRBD1 matching 9 bases. The germline V gene has CDR1 SGHTA and CDR2 FQGNSA. There are 16 residues in the CDR3. With V trimmed by 1 base and J by 5 bases, 8 bases remained unmatched. The CDR3 DNA reads TGTGCCAGCAGCTTAGTAACGGGACAGGGAATGGAGACCCAGTACTTC. Its protein is CASSLVTGQGMETQYF.

V gene TRBV6-6 combines with J gene TRBJ2-7; 9 bases map to TRBD2. The CDR3 has 14 amino acids. The germline V gene encodes CDR1 MNHNY and CDR2 SVGAGI (reference sequence). V dropped 5 bases and J dropped 6; count of bases not matched to a gene: 8. This chain's CDR3 is CASSPLAGEGEQYV. The CDR3 coding sequence is TGTGCCAGCAGTCCTTTAGCGGGAGAAGGCGAGCAGTACGTC.

The chain employs TRBV7-2 and TRBJ2-5; the match to TRBD2 covers 12 bases. The CDR3 consists of 15 residues. V was clipped by 5 bases and J by 5 bases; unmatched bases: 6. Germline V gene sequence: CDR1 SGHTA, CDR2 FQGNSA. The CDR3 coding sequence is TGTGCCAGCAGCGCGACTAGCGGGAGATCGGAGACCCAGTACTTC. Translating gives CASSATSGRSETQYF.

The rearrangement uses TRBV19 and TRBJ2-3; D unclear. The length of the CDR3 is 14 residues. Germline V gene lookup returns CDR1 LNHDA and CDR2 SQIVND (reference sequence). The V gene lost 1 base and the J gene lost 9 bases, with 14 bases spanning the gap. The CDR3 spells CASSIVTERPTQYF. In DNA, the CDR3 is TGTGCCAGTAGTATAGTTACGGAGCGACCAACGCAGTATTTT.

The chain carries TRBV20-1 and TRBJ2-3; TRBD2 aligns across 12 bases. This CDR3 contains 14 residues. Germline lookup yields CDR1 DFQATT and CDR2 SNEGSKA (reference sequence). Unmatched junction bases numbered 4, after V lost 6 bases and J lost 3 bases. CDR3 in amino acids: CSATGTSGTDTQYF. The CDR3 DNA sequence: TGCAGTGCCACCGGGACTAGCGGGACAGATACGCAGTATTTT.